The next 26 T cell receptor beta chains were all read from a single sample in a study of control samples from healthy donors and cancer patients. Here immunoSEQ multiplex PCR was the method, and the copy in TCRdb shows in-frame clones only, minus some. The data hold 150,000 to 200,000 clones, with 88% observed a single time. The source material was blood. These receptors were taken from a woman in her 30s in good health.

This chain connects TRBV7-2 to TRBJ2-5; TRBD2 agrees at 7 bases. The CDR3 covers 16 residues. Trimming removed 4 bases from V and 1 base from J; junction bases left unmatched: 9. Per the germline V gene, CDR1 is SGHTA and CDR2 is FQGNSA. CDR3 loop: CASSSSLAALQETQYF. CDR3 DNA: TGTGCCAGCAGCTCAAGCCTAGCGGCCCTCCAAGAGACCCAGTACTTC.

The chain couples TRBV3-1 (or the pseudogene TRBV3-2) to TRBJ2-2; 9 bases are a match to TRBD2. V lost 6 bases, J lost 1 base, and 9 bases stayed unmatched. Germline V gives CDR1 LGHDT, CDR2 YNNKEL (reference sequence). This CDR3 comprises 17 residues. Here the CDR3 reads CASSPLGGRENTGELFF. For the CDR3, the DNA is TGTGCCAGCAGTCCACTCGGCGGGAGGGAGAACACCGGGGAGCTGTTTTTT.

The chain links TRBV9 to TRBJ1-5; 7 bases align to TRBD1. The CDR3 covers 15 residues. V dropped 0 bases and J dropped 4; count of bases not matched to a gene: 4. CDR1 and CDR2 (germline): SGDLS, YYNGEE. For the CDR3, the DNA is TGTGCCAGCAGCGTAGATGGCAGGGGGAATCAGCCCCAGCATTTT. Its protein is CASSVDGRGNQPQHF. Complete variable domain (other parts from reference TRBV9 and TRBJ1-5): DSGVTQTPKHLITATGQRVTLRCSPRSGDLSVYWYQQSLDQGLQFLIQYYNGEERAKGNILERFSAQQFPDLHSELNLSSLELGDSALYFCASSVDGRGNQPQHFGDGTRLSIL.

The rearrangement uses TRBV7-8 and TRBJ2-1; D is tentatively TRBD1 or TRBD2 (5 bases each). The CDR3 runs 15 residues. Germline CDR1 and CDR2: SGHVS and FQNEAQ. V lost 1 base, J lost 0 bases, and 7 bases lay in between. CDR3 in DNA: TGTGCCAGCAGCTTAGGGGACGTCTCCTACAATGAGCAGTTCTTC. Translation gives CASSLGDVSYNEQFF. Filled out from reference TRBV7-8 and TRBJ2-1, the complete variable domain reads GAGVSQSPRYKVAKRGQDVALRCDPISGHVSLFWYQQALGQGPEFLTYFQNEAQLDKSGLPSDRFFAERPEGSVSTLKIQRTQQEDSAVYLCASSLGDVSYNEQFFGPGTRLTVL.

CDR3 in amino acids: CASSLPRNNSPLHF. Written as DNA, the CDR3 is TGTGCCAGCAGCCTACCCAGGAATAATTCACCCCTCCACTTT. The rearrangement links TRBV13 to TRBJ1-6; D uncertain. Trimming removed 5 bases from V and 5 bases from J, with 10 bases in between. Looked up from germline, CDR1 is PRHDT and CDR2 is FYEKMQ (reference sequence). The CDR3 loop spans 14 amino acids.

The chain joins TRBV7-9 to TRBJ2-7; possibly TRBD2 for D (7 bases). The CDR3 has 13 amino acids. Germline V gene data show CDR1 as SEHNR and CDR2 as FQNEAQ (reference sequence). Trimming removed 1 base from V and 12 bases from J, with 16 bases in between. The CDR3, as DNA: TGTGCCAGCAGCTTAGGGGGAGGGGGGCGCACGTACTTC. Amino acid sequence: CASSLGGGGRTYF.

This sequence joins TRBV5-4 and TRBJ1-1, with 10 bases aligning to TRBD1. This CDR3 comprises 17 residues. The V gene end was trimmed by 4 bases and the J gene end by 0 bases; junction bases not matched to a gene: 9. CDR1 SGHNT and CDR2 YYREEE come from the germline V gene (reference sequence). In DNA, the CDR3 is TGTGCCAGCAGCCCGTGGACAGGGGGTGGAGTGAACACTGAAGCTTTCTTT. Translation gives CASSPWTGGGVNTEAFF.

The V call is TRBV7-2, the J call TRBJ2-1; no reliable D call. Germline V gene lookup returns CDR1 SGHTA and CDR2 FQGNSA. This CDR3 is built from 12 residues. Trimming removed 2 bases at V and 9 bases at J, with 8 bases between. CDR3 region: CASSLTGGEQFF. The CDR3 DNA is TGTGCCAGCAGCTTAACGGGTGGTGAGCAGTTCTTC.

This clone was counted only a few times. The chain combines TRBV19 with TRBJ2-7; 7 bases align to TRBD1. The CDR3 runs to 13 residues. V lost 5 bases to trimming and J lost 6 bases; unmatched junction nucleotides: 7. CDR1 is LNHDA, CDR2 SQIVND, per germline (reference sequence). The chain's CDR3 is CASSARGGGEQYF. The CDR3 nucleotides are TGTGCCAGTAGTGCCCGAGGGGGCGGCGAGCAGTACTTC.

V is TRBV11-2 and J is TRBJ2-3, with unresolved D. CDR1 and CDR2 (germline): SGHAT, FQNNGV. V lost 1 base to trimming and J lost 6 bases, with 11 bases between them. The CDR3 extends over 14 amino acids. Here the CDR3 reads CASSLVRVADTQYF. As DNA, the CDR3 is TGTGCCAGCAGCTTAGTACGAGTGGCGGATACGCAGTATTTT. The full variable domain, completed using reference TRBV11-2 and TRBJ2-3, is EAGVAQSPRYKIIEKRQSVAFWCNPISGHATLYWYQQILGQGPKLLIQFQNNGVVDDSQLPKDRFSAERLKGVDSTLKIQPAKLEDSAVYLCASSLVRVADTQYFGPGTRLTVL.

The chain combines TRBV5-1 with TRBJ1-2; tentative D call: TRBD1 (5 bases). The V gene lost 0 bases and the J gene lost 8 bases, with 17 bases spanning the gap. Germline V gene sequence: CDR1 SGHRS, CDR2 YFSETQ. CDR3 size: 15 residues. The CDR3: CASSLEPAGLEGYTF. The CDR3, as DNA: TGCGCCAGCAGCTTGGAGCCCGCGGGGCTTGAGGGCTACACCTTC.

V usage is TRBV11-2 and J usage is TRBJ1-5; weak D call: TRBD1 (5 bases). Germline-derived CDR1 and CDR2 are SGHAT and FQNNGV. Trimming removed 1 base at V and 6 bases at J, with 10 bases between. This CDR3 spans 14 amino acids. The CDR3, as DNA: TGTGCCAGCAGCTTAGGGGGCAGGGCTCAGCCCCAGCATTTT. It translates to CASSLGGRAQPQHF.

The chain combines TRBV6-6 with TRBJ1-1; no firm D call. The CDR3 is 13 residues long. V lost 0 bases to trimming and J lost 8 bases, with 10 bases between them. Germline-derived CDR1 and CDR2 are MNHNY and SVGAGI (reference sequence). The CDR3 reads CASSYSGEREAFF. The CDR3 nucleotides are TGTGCCAGCAGTTACTCTGGGGAGAGGGAAGCTTTCTTT.

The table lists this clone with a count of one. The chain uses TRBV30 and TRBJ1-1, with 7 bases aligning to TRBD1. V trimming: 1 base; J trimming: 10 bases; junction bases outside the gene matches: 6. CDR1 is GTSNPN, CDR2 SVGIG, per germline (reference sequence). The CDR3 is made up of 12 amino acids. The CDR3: CAWSGQGSGAFF. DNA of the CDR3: TGTGCCTGGAGTGGACAGGGCTCGGGAGCTTTCTTT.

CDR3 sequence: CSVALGASNQPQHF. CDR3 coding DNA: TGCAGCGTTGCCTTGGGGGCTAGCAATCAGCCCCAGCATTTT. The rearrangement links TRBV29-1 to TRBJ1-5; the D gene is possibly TRBD1 (6 bases). This CDR3 region has 14 residues. Trimming cost V 4 bases and J 0 bases, with 10 bases left between them. Germline-derived CDR1 and CDR2 are SQVTM and ANQGSEA.

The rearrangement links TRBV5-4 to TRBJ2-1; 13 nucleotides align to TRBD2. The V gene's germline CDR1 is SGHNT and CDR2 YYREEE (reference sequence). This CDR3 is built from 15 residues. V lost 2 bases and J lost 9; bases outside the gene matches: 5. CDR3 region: CASSFGLAGVGEQFF. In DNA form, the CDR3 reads TGTGCCAGCAGCTTCGGACTAGCGGGGGTCGGTGAGCAGTTCTTC. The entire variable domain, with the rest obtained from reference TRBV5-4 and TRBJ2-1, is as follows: ETGVTQSPTHLIKTRGQQVTLRCSSQSGHNTVSWYQQALGQGPQFIFQYYREEENGRGNFPPRFSGLQFPNYSSELNVNALELDDSALYLCASSFGLAGVGEQFFGPGTRLTVL.

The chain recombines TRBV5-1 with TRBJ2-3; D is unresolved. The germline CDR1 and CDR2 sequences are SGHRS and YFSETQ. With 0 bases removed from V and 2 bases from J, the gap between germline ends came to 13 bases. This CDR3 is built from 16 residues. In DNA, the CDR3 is TGCGCCAGCAGCTTGGTTGGCCGTTCTTCCACAGATACGCAGTATTTT. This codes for CASSLVGRSSTDTQYF.

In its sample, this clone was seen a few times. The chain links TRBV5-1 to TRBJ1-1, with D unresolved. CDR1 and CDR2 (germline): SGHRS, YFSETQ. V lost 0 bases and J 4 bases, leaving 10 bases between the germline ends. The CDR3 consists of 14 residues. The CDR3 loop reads CASSLASGGTEAFF. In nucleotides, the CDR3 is TGCGCCAGCAGCTTGGCCTCGGGAGGCACTGAAGCTTTCTTT.

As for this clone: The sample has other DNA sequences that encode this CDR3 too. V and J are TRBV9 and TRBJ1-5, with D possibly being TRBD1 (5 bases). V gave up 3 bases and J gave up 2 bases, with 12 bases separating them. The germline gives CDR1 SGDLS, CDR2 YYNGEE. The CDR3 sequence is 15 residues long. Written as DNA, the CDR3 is TGTGCCAGCAGCGCTCAGGGAGCGGGCAATCAGCCCCAGCATTTT. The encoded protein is CASSAQGAGNQPQHF.

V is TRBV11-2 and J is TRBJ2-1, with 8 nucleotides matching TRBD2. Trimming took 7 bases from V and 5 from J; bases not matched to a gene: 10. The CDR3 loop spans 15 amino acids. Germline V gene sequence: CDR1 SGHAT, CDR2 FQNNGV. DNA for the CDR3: TGTGCCAGCAACCCAACAGCGGGGGTTAACAATGAGCAGTTCTTC. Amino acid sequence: CASNPTAGVNNEQFF. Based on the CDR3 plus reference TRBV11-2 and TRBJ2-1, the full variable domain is EAGVAQSPRYKIIEKRQSVAFWCNPISGHATLYWYQQILGQGPKLLIQFQNNGVVDDSQLPKDRFSAERLKGVDSTLKIQPAKLEDSAVYLCASNPTAGVNNEQFFGPGTRLTVL.

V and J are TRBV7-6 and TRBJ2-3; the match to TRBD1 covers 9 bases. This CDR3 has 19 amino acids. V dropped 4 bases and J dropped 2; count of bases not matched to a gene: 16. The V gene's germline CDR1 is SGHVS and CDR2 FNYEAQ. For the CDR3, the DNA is TGTGCCAGCAGCTCCCCAACTCGACTCCGGACAGGGGCCACAGATACGCAGTATTTT. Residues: CASSSPTRLRTGATDTQYF.

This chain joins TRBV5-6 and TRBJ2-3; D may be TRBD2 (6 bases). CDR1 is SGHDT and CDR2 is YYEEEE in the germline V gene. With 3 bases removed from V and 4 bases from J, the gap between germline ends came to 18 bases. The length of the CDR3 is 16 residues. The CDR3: CASSWGITGVADTQYF. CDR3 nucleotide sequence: TGTGCCAGCAGCTGGGGAATAACGGGAGTGGCAGATACGCAGTATTTT.

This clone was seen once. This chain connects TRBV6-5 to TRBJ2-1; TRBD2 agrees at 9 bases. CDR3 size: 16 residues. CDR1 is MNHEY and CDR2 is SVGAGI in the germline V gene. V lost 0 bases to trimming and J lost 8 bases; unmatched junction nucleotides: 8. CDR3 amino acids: CASSYSASGVRDEQFF. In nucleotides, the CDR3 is TGTGCCAGCAGTTACTCTGCTAGCGGGGTAAGAGATGAGCAGTTCTTC.

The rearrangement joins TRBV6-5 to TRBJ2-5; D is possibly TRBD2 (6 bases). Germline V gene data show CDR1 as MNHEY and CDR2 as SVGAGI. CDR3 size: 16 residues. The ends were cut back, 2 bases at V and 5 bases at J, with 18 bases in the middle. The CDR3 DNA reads TGTGCCAGCAGTTACAGGGTTCCGGGGGTTGGGGAGACCCAGTACTTC. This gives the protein CASSYRVPGVGETQYF.

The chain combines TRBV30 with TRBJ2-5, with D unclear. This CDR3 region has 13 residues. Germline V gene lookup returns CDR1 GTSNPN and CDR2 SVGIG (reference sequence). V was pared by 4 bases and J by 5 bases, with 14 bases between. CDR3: CAWTSAGSETQYF. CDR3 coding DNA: TGTGCCTGGACCAGCGCCGGTTCGGAGACCCAGTACTTC.

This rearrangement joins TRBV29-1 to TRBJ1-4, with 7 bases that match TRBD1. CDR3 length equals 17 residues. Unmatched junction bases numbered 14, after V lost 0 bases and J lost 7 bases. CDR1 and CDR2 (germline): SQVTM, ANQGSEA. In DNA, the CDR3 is TGCAGCGTTGAAGACTCGACAGGGTGGGGTGGCATTGAAAAACTGTTTTTT. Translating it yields CSVEDSTGWGGIEKLFF. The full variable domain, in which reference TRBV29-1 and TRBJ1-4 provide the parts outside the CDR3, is SAVISQKPSRDICQRGTSLTIQCQVDSQVTMMFWYRQQPGQSLTLIATANQGSEATYESGFVIDKFPISRPNLTFSTLTVSNMSPEDSSIYLCSVEDSTGWGGIEKLFFGSGTQLSVL.